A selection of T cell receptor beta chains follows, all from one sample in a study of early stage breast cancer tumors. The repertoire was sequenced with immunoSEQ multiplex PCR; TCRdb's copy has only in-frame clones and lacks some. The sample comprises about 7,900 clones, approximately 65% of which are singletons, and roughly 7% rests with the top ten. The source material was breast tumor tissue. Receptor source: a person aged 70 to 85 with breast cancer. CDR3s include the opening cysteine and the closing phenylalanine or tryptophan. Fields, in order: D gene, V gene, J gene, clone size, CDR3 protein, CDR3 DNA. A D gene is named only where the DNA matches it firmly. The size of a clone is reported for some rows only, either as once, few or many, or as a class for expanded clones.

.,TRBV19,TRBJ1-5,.,CASSIDAGQPQHF,TGTGCCAGTAGTATAGATGCGGGGCAGCCCCAGCATTTT
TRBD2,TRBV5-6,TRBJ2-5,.,CASSLGAGGRDQETQYF,TGTGCCAGCAGCTTGGGAGCGGGGGGGCGCGATCAAGAGACCCAGTACTTC
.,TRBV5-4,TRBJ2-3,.,CASSPSTDTQYF,TGTGCCAGCAGCCCGTCTACAGATACGCAGTATTTT
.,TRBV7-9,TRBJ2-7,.,CASSVVGATYEQYF,TGTGCCAGCAGCGTTGTGGGGGCGACCTACGAGCAGTACTTC
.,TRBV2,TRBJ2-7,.,CASRGGLGTEQYF,TGTGCCAGCAGGGGGGGTCTGGGGACCGAGCAGTACTTC
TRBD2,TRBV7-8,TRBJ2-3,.,CASSWASGGAPDTQYF,TGTGCCAGCAGCTGGGCTAGCGGGGGGGCCCCAGATACGCAGTATTTT
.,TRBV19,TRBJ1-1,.,CASSPAGARMWTEAFF,TGTGCCAGTAGCCCAGCAGGGGCGAGGATGTGGACTGAAGCTTTCTTT
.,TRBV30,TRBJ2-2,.,CAWSRGTGELFF,TGTGCCTGGAGTAGGGGTACCGGGGAGCTGTTTTTT
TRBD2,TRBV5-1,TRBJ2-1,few,CASSPGLAYTNEQFF,TGCGCCAGCAGCCCGGGACTAGCGTATACCAATGAGCAGTTCTTC
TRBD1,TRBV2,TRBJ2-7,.,CASSEIQGATYEQYF,TGTGCCAGCAGTGAGATCCAGGGGGCAACATACGAGCAGTACTTC
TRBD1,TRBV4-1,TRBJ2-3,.,CASSPITGDDRGSLTDTQYF,TGCGCCAGCAGCCCGATTACCGGCGACGACAGGGGTTCTCTCACAGATACGCAGTATTTT
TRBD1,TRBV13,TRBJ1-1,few,CASSLGQGSGTEAFF,TGTGCCAGCAGCTTAGGACAGGGGAGTGGGACTGAAGCTTTCTTT
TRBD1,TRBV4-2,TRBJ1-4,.,CASSQRTGRANEKLFF,TGTGCCAGCAGCCAGCGGACAGGGCGGGCTAATGAAAAACTGTTTTTT
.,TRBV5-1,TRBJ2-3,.,CASSFGRKGQYF,TGCGCCAGCAGCTTTGGGAGGAAAGGGCAGTATTTT
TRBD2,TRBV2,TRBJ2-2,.,CASSEGTSGYTGELFF,TGTGCCAGCAGTGAAGGGACTAGCGGATACACCGGGGAGCTGTTTTTT
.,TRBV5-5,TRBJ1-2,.,CASSPTVGNYGYTF,TGTGCCAGCAGCCCGACAGTGGGGAACTATGGCTACACCTTC
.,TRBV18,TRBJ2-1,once,CASSPLQSSYNEQFF,TGTGCCAGCTCACCACTACAGAGCTCCTACAATGAGCAGTTCTTC
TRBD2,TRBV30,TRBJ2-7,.,CAWSVAGGTYEQYF,TGTGCCTGGAGTGTAGCGGGGGGTACCTACGAGCAGTACTTC
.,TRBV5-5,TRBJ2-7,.,CASSVSLKNYEQYF,TGTGCCAGCAGCGTGTCACTGAAGAACTACGAGCAGTACTTC
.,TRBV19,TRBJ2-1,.,CASSIVYPPGNEQFF,TGTGCCAGTAGTATAGTTTACCCCCCCGGCAATGAGCAGTTCTTC
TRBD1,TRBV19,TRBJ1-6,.,CASSMRAGGRGSPLHF,TGTGCCAGTAGTATGCGAGCAGGGGGAAGGGGGTCACCCCTCCACTTT
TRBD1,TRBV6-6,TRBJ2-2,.,CASSQTGTNTGELFF,TGTGCCAGCAGTCAGACAGGGACGAACACCGGGGAGCTGTTTTTT
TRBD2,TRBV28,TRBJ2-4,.,CASSHGLAGGLAKNIQYF,TGTGCCAGCAGCCATGGACTAGCGGGGGGTCTAGCCAAAAACATTCAGTACTTC
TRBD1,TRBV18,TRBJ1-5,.,CASSPGGQGIDQPQHF,TGTGCCAGCTCACCCGGGGGACAGGGTATCGACCAGCCCCAGCATTTT
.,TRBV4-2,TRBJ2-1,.,CASSQGGWGGHNEQFF,TGTGCCAGCAGCCAAGGAGGGTGGGGGGGCCATAATGAGCAGTTCTTC
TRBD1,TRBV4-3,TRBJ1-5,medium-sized,CASSQDVGDSHQPQHF,TGCGCCAGCAGCCAAGATGTGGGGGACAGTCATCAGCCCCAGCATTTT
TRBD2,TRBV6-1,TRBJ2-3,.,CASSEWLAGGYTDTQYF,TGTGCCAGCAGTGAATGGTTAGCGGGGGGTTACACAGATACGCAGTATTTT
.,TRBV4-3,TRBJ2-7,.,CASSQVVAASYEQYF,TGCGCCAGCAGCCAAGTGGTAGCGGCCAGCTACGAGCAGTACTTC